This passage covers 4 T cell receptor beta chains from one sample sequenced in a study of T cell repertoires in cytomegalovirus infection. The antigens these receptors bind are not known. TCRdb called the reads again in MiXCR, with one record for every CDR3 protein. Of approximately 990,000 distinct CDR3 sequences detected, around 32% appear once; the ten largest clones hold over 12%. Sequenced here: cultured CD8+ T cells from PBMCs, sampled from culture after CMV antigen stimulation. The origin of the receptors is a human donor in good health (CMV status not recorded). Some clones in this sample may be carry-over from other donors' samples.

The chain employs TRBV4-1 and TRBJ1-5, with D unresolved. Germline V gives CDR1 MGHRA, CDR2 YSYEKL. CDR3 length: 18 residues. The V gene lost 0 bases and the J gene lost 0 bases, with 15 bases spanning the gap. The CDR3, as DNA: TGCGCCAGCAGCCAAGAAGAGGAGGGAATAGATAGCAATCAGCCCCAGCATTTT. Amino acid sequence: CASSQEEEGIDSNQPQHF.

This clonotype appeared many times. At one end, the junction sequence differs from germline, possibly due to a read error. V gene TRBV4-1 combines with J gene TRBJ2-1; D ambiguous. In germline, CDR1 is MGHRA, CDR2 YSYEKL. The CDR3 has 11 residues. CDR3 amino acids: CASSQNNEQFF. For the CDR3, the DNA is TGTGCCAGCAGCCAAAACAATGAGCAGTTCTTC.

This clonotype was found a few times. The rearrangement joins TRBV4-3 to TRBJ2-1; D not resolved. V lost 0 bases, J lost 2 bases, and 11 bases lay in between. The CDR3 contains 16 residues. Germline V gene data show CDR1 as LGHNA and CDR2 as YSLEER. CDR3: CASSQDYLGPYNEQFF. The CDR3 nucleotides are TGCGCCAGCAGCCAAGATTACCTAGGCCCCTACAATGAGCAGTTCTTC.

The chain has TRBV5-1 and TRBJ1-3, with TRBD1 matching 9 bases. J was trimmed by 0 bases and V by 4 bases; bases with no gene match: 8. Germline CDR1 and CDR2: SGHRS and YFSETQ. The CDR3 contains 17 residues. The CDR3 sequence: CASSQTRQGVSGNTIYF. CDR3 sequence (DNA): TGCGCCAGCAGCCAAACCCGACAGGGGGTCTCTGGAAACACCATATATTTT.